These 29 T cell receptor beta chains were sequenced from one sample in a study of blood T cell repertoires in COVID-19. Assay: immunoSEQ multiplex PCR; the TCRdb copy retains only in-frame clones and omits some. This repertoire shows around 260,000 clones, around 89% found once; its top ten account for approximately 0.84%. Source material: peripheral blood. The receptors come from a man aged 25 to 45 with acute or convalescent COVID-19.

This chain connects TRBV28 to TRBJ1-2; D not resolved. Germline loops: CDR1 MDHEN, CDR2 SYDVKM. The CDR3 extends over 15 amino acids. Trimming took 7 bases from V and 6 from J, leaving 21 bases between them. The CDR3, as DNA: TGTGCCAGCACCCCCTACGCGGCGTCGGGAGATGGCTACACCTTC. This codes for CASTPYAASGDGYTF.

This clone came up once. The genes are TRBV19 and TRBJ1-6; D is ambiguous. The V end was cut by 6 bases, the J end by 1 base, with 19 bases between. The CDR3 contains 18 residues. The V gene's germline CDR1 is LNHDA and CDR2 SQIVND (reference sequence). CDR3 amino acids: CASSGPEGIASYNSPLHF. The CDR3 DNA is TGTGCCAGTAGCGGCCCCGAGGGAATAGCGTCCTATAATTCACCCCTCCACTTT.

V gene TRBV9 combines with J gene TRBJ2-5; 13 bases match TRBD2. Germline V CDR1 and CDR2: SGDLS, YYNGEE. The length of the CDR3 is 20 residues. Trimming took 7 bases from V and 1 from J; bases not matched to a gene: 19. CDR3 sequence: CASFRPGLAGPGGVQETQYF. The DNA of the CDR3 is TGTGCCAGCTTTAGACCGGGACTAGCGGGACCGGGGGGGGTCCAAGAGACCCAGTACTTC.

In this sample, this clone turned up once. The V gene is TRBV18, the J gene TRBJ1-3, with 8 bases fitting TRBD1. This CDR3 has 16 residues. Germline V gene sequence: CDR1 KGHSH, CDR2 LQKENI. V gave up 6 bases and J gave up 0 bases; unmatched junction bases: 7. CDR3 bases: TGTGCCAGCTCTCAGCCGGGACAGGCCTCTGGAAACACCATATATTTT. This encodes CASSQPGQASGNTIYF.

The gene calls are TRBV5-1 and TRBJ2-1; 11 bases map to TRBD1. This CDR3 has 14 residues. The J segment lost 8 bases and the V segment lost 3 bases, leaving 4 bases of the junction unmatched. Germline V gene sequence: CDR1 SGHRS, CDR2 YFSETQ. CDR3 nucleotide sequence: TGCGCCAGCAGCTGGGACAGGGGGAGCGATGAGCAGTTCTTC. Translation gives CASSWDRGSDEQFF.

This chain connects TRBV5-1 to TRBJ2-5; 13 bases are shared with TRBD2. The junction had 4 bases not matched to a gene; V was cut back by 4 bases and J by 4 bases. This CDR3 contains 15 residues. Germline V gene lookup returns CDR1 SGHRS and CDR2 YFSETQ. The CDR3: CASSRTSGSGETQYF. The CDR3 region has the DNA TGCGCCAGCAGCCGGACTAGCGGGAGTGGAGAGACCCAGTACTTC.

The V gene is TRBV2, the J gene TRBJ2-1, with 7 bases fitting TRBD1. The CDR3 spans 14 residues. The germline V gene has CDR1 SNHLY and CDR2 FYNNEI. V shed 10 bases, J shed 1 base, and the junction held 7 bases outside the gene matches. CDR3 DNA sequence: TGTGCCACCCGACAGGGATCTTCCTACAATGAGCAGTTCTTC. Protein product: CATRQGSSYNEQFF.

The V call is TRBV28, the J call TRBJ2-5; TRBD2 matches at 7 bases. The CDR3 is 15 residues long. V gave up 6 bases and J gave up 3 bases; unmatched junction bases: 10. Looked up from germline, CDR1 is MDHEN and CDR2 is SYDVKM. The DNA for the CDR3 is TGTGCCAGCAGCATCTTGCGGGGGTCGGAAGAGACCCAGTACTTC. It yields the protein CASSILRGSEETQYF.

This rearrangement joins TRBV14 to TRBJ1-2; the match to TRBD1 covers 9 bases. V lost 3 bases and J lost 7; bases outside the gene matches: 3. The CDR3 is made up of 13 amino acids. The germline V gene encodes CDR1 SGHDN and CDR2 FVKESK. In nucleotides, the CDR3 is TGTGCCAGCAGCCACGGGACAGGGATTGGCTACACCTTC. Protein: CASSHGTGIGYTF.

There are a few counts of this clone. This rearrangement joins TRBV19 to TRBJ1-4; 7 bases map to TRBD1. Trimming cost V 4 bases and J 5 bases; bases outside gene matches: 4. The CDR3 length is 14 residues. Germline-derived CDR1 and CDR2 are LNHDA and SQIVND (reference sequence). In DNA, the CDR3 is TGTGCCAGTAGTAATCCAGGGGGAAATGAAAAACTGTTTTTT. Amino acid sequence: CASSNPGGNEKLFF.

The chain uses TRBV19 and TRBJ2-6, with a possible D match to TRBD2 (6 bases). The V and J ends lost 4 bases and 5 bases respectively, with 15 bases between them. Germline loops: CDR1 LNHDA, CDR2 SQIVND (reference sequence). The CDR3 is 16 residues long. CDR3 loop: CASSKGNGLRANVLTF. In DNA form, the CDR3 reads TGTGCCAGTAGTAAGGGAAATGGACTAAGGGCCAACGTCCTGACTTTC.

The chain carries TRBV28 and TRBJ2-3; D not certain. Between the trimmed V and J ends, which lost 2 bases and 5 bases, there was a span of 14 bases. CDR1 is MDHEN and CDR2 is SYDVKM in the germline V gene. This CDR3 is built from 15 residues. CDR3 nucleotide sequence: TGTGCCAGCAGTTTACATTGGATAGCTAAAGATACGCAGTATTTT. Its translation: CASSLHWIAKDTQYF.

J is TRBJ1-3 and V is TRBV28; D gene ambiguous. Trimming pared 11 bases from V and 4 bases from J, leaving 24 bases between. CDR1 is MDHEN, CDR2 SYDVKM, per germline. The CDR3 is made up of 16 amino acids. CDR3 nucleotides: TGTGCCTCCCAATTAGCTACTTATCAATTCGGAAACACCATATATTTT. Translated: CASQLATYQFGNTIYF.

This rearrangement joins TRBV5-1 to TRBJ2-1; 10 positions agree with TRBD2. The CDR3 has 15 amino acids. Germline loops: CDR1 SGHRS, CDR2 YFSETQ. The V gene end was trimmed by 0 bases and the J gene end by 10 bases; junction bases not matched to a gene: 7. The chain's CDR3 is CASSLALAGVIEQFF. CDR3 in DNA: TGCGCCAGCAGCTTGGCTCTAGCGGGGGTCATAGAGCAGTTCTTC.

The chain couples TRBV11-3 to TRBJ2-2; TRBD2 aligns across 7 bases. Looked up from germline, CDR1 is SGHNT and CDR2 is YENEEA. Unmatched junction bases numbered 4, after V lost 1 base and J lost 2 bases. This CDR3 contains 16 residues. This CDR3 reads CASSLGLAVNTGELFF. The CDR3 DNA is TGTGCCAGCAGCTTAGGTCTAGCGGTAAACACCGGGGAGCTGTTTTTT.

This clone appeared once. This sequence joins TRBV5-1 and TRBJ1-1; D perhaps matches TRBD1 (6 bases). Germline assignment: CDR1 SGHRS and CDR2 YFSETQ. The CDR3 has 14 residues. V dropped 2 bases and J dropped 6 bases, with 14 bases sitting between them. CDR3 in DNA: TGCGCCAGCAGCTTAAGGGGGTATGGCTCTGAAGCTTTCTTT. This encodes CASSLRGYGSEAFF.

V usage is TRBV21-1 and J usage is TRBJ1-6. TRBV21-1 is flagged as a pseudogene. The CDR3 is 17 residues long. CDR3 region: CASSKEYAVRLNSPLHF. CDR3 bases: TGTGCCAGCAGCAAAGAGTATGCAGTTCGACTTAATTCACCCCTCCACTTT.

This clone was found a few times. This sequence joins TRBV5-1 and TRBJ2-1, with 10 bases aligning to TRBD2. This CDR3 has 18 residues. Germline values: CDR1 SGHRS, CDR2 YFSETQ. J lost 6 bases, V lost 7 bases, and 19 bases had no gene match. CDR3 in amino acids: CASGSLGLAGDFGNEQFF. The CDR3 DNA follows: TGCGCCAGCGGTAGTTTGGGGCTAGCGGGAGATTTTGGCAATGAGCAGTTCTTC.

In this sample, this clone turned up a few times. This sequence joins TRBV7-3 and TRBJ2-1, with 10 bases that match TRBD2. The V and J ends lost 5 bases and 7 bases, in that order; junction bases with no gene match: 2. The germline gives CDR1 SGHTA, CDR2 FQGTGA. CDR3 length: 13 amino acids. For the CDR3, the DNA is TGTGCCAGCAGCCAACTAGCGGGAAATGAGCAGTTCTTC. It is translated as CASSQLAGNEQFF.

V and J are TRBV2 and TRBJ1-6; D possibly corresponds to TRBD1 (5 bases). Germline CDR1 reads SNHLY; CDR2 reads FYNNEI. V was cut by 4 bases and J by 9 bases, with 13 bases left in between. CDR3 length: 14 amino acids. The CDR3 DNA reads as TGTGCCAGCAGTGCCCGGGACGGGGGTTCACCCCTCCACTTT. Encoded protein: CASSARDGGSPLHF.

This clone was picked up one time. The J gene is TRBJ2-1, the V gene TRBV6-1; 9 bases agree with TRBD2. The CDR3 covers 19 residues. Germline V gene data show CDR1 as MNHNS and CDR2 as SASEGT. Trimming at V came to 2 bases and at J to 0 bases, leaving 11 bases not matched to a gene. CDR3 coding DNA: TGTGCCAGCAGTGAATTTGGTAGCGGGAGTAGAGGCTCCTACAATGAGCAGTTCTTC. This encodes CASSEFGSGSRGSYNEQFF.

The chain carries TRBV5-1 and TRBJ1-2; 8 bases line up with TRBD1. Germline V gene lookup returns CDR1 SGHRS and CDR2 YFSETQ. CDR3 length equals 14 residues. J gave up 7 bases and V 5 bases, and 10 bases lay outside the gene matches. The CDR3 reads CASRRADRGPGYTF. CDR3 in DNA: TGCGCCAGCAGGCGAGCCGACAGGGGACCTGGCTACACCTTC.

The chain couples TRBV7-8 to TRBJ2-7; TRBD2 agrees at 9 bases. With V trimmed by 4 bases and J by 0 bases, 10 bases remained unmatched. CDR1 and CDR2 from the germline V gene are SGHVS and FQNEAQ. This CDR3 is 17 amino acids long. Here the CDR3 reads CASSYPGLAGSSYEQYF. CDR3 DNA: TGTGCCAGCAGCTACCCCGGGCTAGCGGGGAGCTCCTACGAGCAGTACTTC.

The chain combines TRBV25-1 with TRBJ2-1, with TRBD2 matching 9 bases. This CDR3 region has 14 residues. V gave up 9 bases and J gave up 4 bases; unmatched junction bases: 7. Germline V gene data show CDR1 as MGHDK and CDR2 as SYGVNS. In DNA, the CDR3 is TGTGCCAGTACTCCCAGCGGGGGGTACAATGAGCAGTTCTTC. Its translation is CASTPSGGYNEQFF.

On this clone itself: This specimen includes other DNA sequences encoding the same CDR3. The V and J genes are TRBV29-1 and TRBJ2-1; weak D call: TRBD1 (6 bases). V was shortened by 3 bases and J by 6 bases, with 6 bases between the two germline ends. CDR3 length: 11 amino acids. The V gene's germline CDR1 is SQVTM and CDR2 ANQGSEA. The CDR3 is CSVDRGNEQFF. The DNA for the CDR3 is TGCAGCGTTGACAGGGGCAATGAGCAGTTCTTC.

This chain links TRBV7-6 with TRBJ2-1; D gene uncertain. The V gene's germline CDR1 is SGHVS and CDR2 FNYEAQ. The CDR3 spans 14 residues. Between the trimmed V and J ends, which lost 2 bases and 7 bases, there was a span of 12 bases. CDR3 protein: CASSLFIEENEQFF. The CDR3 nucleotides read TGTGCCAGCAGCTTATTTATCGAGGAAAATGAGCAGTTCTTC.

The V and J genes are TRBV28 and TRBJ2-2; 7 bases fit TRBD1. The V segment lost 2 bases and the J segment 6 bases; nucleotides outside the gene matches: 6. The CDR3 has 15 amino acids. In germline, CDR1 is MDHEN, CDR2 SYDVKM. The chain's CDR3 is CASSLRQGVAGELFF. The CDR3 coding sequence is TGTGCCAGCAGTTTACGGCAGGGGGTAGCCGGGGAGCTGTTTTTT.

The V and J genes are TRBV30 and TRBJ1-2; D may be TRBD1 (6 bases). Germline loops: CDR1 GTSNPN, CDR2 SVGIG (reference sequence). CDR3 length: 15 amino acids. V lost 2 bases and J lost 4, with 17 bases in between. The DNA for the CDR3 is TGTGCCTGGAGTACCGACCCACAGGGAACCTATGGCTACACCTTC. This translates into CAWSTDPQGTYGYTF.

The V and J genes are TRBV5-6 and TRBJ1-6; 8 bases align to TRBD1. Germline CDR1 SGHDT, CDR2 YYEEEE. The junction had 12 bases not matched to a gene; V was cut back by 0 bases and J by 7 bases. CDR3 size: 18 residues. The CDR3 DNA reads TGTGCCAGCAGCTTGGGAGACAGGGGTCGCGGGGTAAATTCACCCCTCCACTTT. This encodes CASSLGDRGRGVNSPLHF.